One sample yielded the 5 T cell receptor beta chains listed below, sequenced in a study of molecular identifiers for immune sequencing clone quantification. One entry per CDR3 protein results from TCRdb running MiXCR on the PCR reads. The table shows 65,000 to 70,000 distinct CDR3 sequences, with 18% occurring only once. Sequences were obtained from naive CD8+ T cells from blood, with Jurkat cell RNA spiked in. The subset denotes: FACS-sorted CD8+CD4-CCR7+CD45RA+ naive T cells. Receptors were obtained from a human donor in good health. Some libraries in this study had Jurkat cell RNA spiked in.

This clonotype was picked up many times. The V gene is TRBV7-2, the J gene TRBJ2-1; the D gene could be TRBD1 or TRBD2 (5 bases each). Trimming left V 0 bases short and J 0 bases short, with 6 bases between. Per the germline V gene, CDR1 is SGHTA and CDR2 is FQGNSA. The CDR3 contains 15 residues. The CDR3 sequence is CASSLAGDSYNEQFF. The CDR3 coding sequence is TGTGCCAGCAGCTTAGCGGGGGACTCCTACAATGAGCAGTTCTTC.

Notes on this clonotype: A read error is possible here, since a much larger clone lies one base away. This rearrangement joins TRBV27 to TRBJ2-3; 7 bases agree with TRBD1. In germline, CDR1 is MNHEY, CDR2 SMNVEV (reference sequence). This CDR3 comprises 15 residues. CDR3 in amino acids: CASSLVRGRTGTQYF. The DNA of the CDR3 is TGTGCCAGCAGTTTGGTCCGGGGCAGGACAGGTACGCAGTATTTT.

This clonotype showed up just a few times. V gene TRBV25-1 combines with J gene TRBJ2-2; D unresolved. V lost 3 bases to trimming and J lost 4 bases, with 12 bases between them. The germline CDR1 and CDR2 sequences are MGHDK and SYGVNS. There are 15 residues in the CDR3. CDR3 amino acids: CASSEQTVLTGELFF. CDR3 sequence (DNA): TGTGCCAGCAGTGAGCAAACAGTCCTCACCGGGGAGCTGTTTTTT.

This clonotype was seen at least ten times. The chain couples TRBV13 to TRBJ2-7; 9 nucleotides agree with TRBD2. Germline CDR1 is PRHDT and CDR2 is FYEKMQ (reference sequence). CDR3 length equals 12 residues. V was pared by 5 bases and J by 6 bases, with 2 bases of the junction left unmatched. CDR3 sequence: CASSVSGSEQYF. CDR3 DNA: TGTGCCAGCAGCGTTAGCGGGAGCGAGCAGTACTTC.

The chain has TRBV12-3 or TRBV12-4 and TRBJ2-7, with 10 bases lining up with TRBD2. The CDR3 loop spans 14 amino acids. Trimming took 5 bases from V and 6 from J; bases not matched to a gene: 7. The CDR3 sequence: CASSPLAGASEQYF. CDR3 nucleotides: TGTGCCAGCAGTCCTCTAGCGGGAGCTAGCGAGCAGTACTTC.